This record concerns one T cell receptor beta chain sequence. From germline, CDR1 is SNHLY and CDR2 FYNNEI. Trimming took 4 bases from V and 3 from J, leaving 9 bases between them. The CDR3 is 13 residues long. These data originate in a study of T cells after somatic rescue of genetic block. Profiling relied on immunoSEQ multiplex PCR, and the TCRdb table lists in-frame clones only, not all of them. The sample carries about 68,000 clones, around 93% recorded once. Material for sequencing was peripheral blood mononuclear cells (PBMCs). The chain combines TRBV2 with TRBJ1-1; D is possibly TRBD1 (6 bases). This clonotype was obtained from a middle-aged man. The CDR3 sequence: CASSGQGYTEAFF. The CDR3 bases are TGTGCCAGCAGTGGCCAGGGGTACACTGAAGCTTTCTTT.